Shown below are 15 T cell receptor beta chains from a single sample sequenced in a study of identical twins (dated by TCRdb to between 2015 and 2016). The library was produced with 5' RACE. The run used an Illumina HiSeq 2000. The public reads were reprocessed in TCRdb via fastp at Q25 and MiXCR, keeping in-frame beta chains. Rows with a matching CDR3 protein are joined into one entry that keeps the most common DNA and genes. The sample profile shows around 490,000 distinct CDR3 sequences; about a fifth of them were found once. The ten most abundant clones make up 0.4% to 0.6% of the sample. These data were likewise used in another study, on yellow fever vaccine responses in identical twins.

The sample was CD4+ T cells sorted from blood. The receptors shown here come from a woman between 18 and 29 years old in good health.

The chain carries TRBV7-3 and TRBJ2-3; 10 nucleotides match TRBD2. In germline, CDR1 is SGHTA, CDR2 FQGTGA. V lost 0 bases and J lost 0; bases outside the gene matches: 3. CDR3 size: 17 residues. The CDR3 loop is CASSLTFSGGSTDTQYF. The CDR3 nucleotides are TGTGCCAGCAGCTTAACTTTTAGCGGGGGGAGCACAGATACGCAGTATTTT.

This chain links TRBV28 with TRBJ1-2; no clear D gene. CDR3 length: 14 residues. V lost 8 bases to trimming and J lost 5 bases, with 18 bases between them. Germline V CDR1 and CDR2: MDHEN, SYDVKM. The CDR3: CASSRTPGGYGYTF. CDR3 bases: TGTGCCAGCTCACGGACCCCCGGAGGGTATGGCTACACCTTC.

This sequence joins TRBV6-1 and TRBJ2-1; D is unresolved. Trimming stripped 6 bases from V and 7 bases from J, with 13 bases between. Germline CDR1 reads MNHNS; CDR2 reads SASEGT. The CDR3 is made up of 13 amino acids. The CDR3 DNA sequence: TGTGCCAGCAGGGCTTACTTAAGGAATGAGCAGTTCTTC. It yields the protein CASRAYLRNEQFF.

V is TRBV18 and J is TRBJ2-1; TRBD2 agrees at 8 bases. Germline V gives CDR1 KGHSH, CDR2 LQKENI. The J segment lost 2 bases and the V segment lost 4 bases, leaving 4 bases of the junction unmatched. CDR3 length: 15 amino acids. The CDR3 protein is CASSRGLDPYNEQFF. The CDR3 DNA reads as TGTGCCAGCTCACGGGGACTAGATCCCTACAATGAGCAGTTCTTC.

In this sample, this clonotype turned up many times. This rearrangement joins TRBV5-1 to TRBJ2-2, with D possibly being TRBD1 or TRBD2 (5 bases each). The CDR3 is 14 amino acids. Germline V gene data show CDR1 as SGHRS and CDR2 as YFSETQ. Trimming took off 4 bases at V and 6 bases at J, with 13 bases between the two ends. CDR3 protein: CASSPTGAPGELFF. The CDR3 region has the DNA TGCGCCAGCAGCCCTACCGGGGCCCCCGGGGAGCTGTTTTTT.

This clonotype appeared a few times. V is TRBV4-1 and J is TRBJ2-1; TRBD1 is a possible D gene (6 bases). The germline V and J ends were trimmed by 0 bases and 0 bases, with 18 bases remaining between them. The CDR3 runs 19 residues. Germline V lookup: CDR1 MGHRA, CDR2 YSYEKL. The CDR3 loop is CASSQDPVQGSSSYNEQFF. The CDR3 bases are TGCGCCAGCAGCCAAGATCCGGTACAGGGTTCGAGCTCCTACAATGAGCAGTTCTTC.

The chain is built from TRBV10-3 and TRBJ2-1, with D possibly TRBD1 on 5 matching bases. This CDR3 comprises 14 residues. The germline gives CDR1 ENHRY, CDR2 SYGVKD. Trimming pared 2 bases from V and 6 bases from J, leaving 11 bases between. The CDR3 region has the DNA TGTGCCATCAGTGAGGGGGCCGTCCCCAATGAGCAGTTCTTC. It is translated as CAISEGAVPNEQFF.

Only a few counts were recorded for this clonotype. V is TRBV6-5 and J is TRBJ2-1, with TRBD1 matching 7 bases. There are 16 residues in the CDR3. Trimming cost V 4 bases and J 1 base; bases outside gene matches: 7. The germline V gene encodes CDR1 MNHEY and CDR2 SVGAGI. CDR3: CASSSRGLTSYNEQFF. CDR3 DNA: TGTGCCAGCAGTTCCAGGGGGTTGACATCCTACAATGAGCAGTTCTTC.

The rearrangement links TRBV2 to TRBJ2-7; D gene ambiguous. This CDR3 is built from 14 residues. V was cut by 4 bases and J by 2 bases, with 12 bases left in between. The germline V gene has CDR1 SNHLY and CDR2 FYNNEI. CDR3 loop: CASSVVRYTYEQYF. CDR3 DNA sequence: TGTGCCAGCAGTGTCGTCAGATACACCTACGAGCAGTACTTC. Looking up the rest from reference TRBV2 and TRBJ2-7 gives the full variable domain: EPEVTQTPSHQVTQMGQEVILRCVPISNHLYFYWYRQILGQKVEFLVSFYNNEISEKSEIFDDQFSVERPDGSNFTLKIRSTKLEDSAMYFCASSVVRYTYEQYFGPGTRLTVT.

V and J are TRBV28 and TRBJ1-2; D gene uncertain. In germline, CDR1 is MDHEN, CDR2 SYDVKM. The CDR3 contains 13 residues. Trimming stripped 2 bases from V and 9 bases from J, with 13 bases between. The CDR3 reads CASSLQQSGSYTF. In DNA, the CDR3 is TGTGCCAGCAGTTTACAGCAATCCGGGAGCTACACCTTC.

V and J are TRBV20-1 and TRBJ2-3; 7 positions match TRBD2. V gave up 2 bases and J gave up 2 bases; unmatched junction bases: 7. The CDR3 loop spans 15 amino acids. The V gene's germline CDR1 is DFQATT and CDR2 SNEGSKA (reference sequence). CDR3 sequence (DNA): TGCAGTGCTAGAAACCCTAGCGGCTTCACAGATACGCAGTATTTT. As protein: CSARNPSGFTDTQYF.

The rearrangement links TRBV4-2 to TRBJ2-5, with TRBD1 as a possible D gene (7 bases). Germline CDR1 reads LGHNA; CDR2 reads YNFKEQ. CDR3 length: 17 residues. V was cut by 1 base and J by 5 bases, with 20 bases left in between. The CDR3: CASSQAAWQGGIETQYF. The CDR3 bases are TGTGCCAGCAGCCAAGCGGCCTGGCAGGGGGGAATCGAGACCCAGTACTTC.

This clonotype was observed a few times. The V call is TRBV5-1, the J call TRBJ1-1; 9 nucleotides align to TRBD1. The trim removed 6 bases at V and 3 bases at J, leaving 6 bases unmatched. Germline V CDR1 and CDR2: SGHRS, YFSETQ. This CDR3 is built from 14 residues. The CDR3 region is CASTTGQGYTEAFF. DNA for the CDR3: TGCGCCAGCACAACGGGACAGGGATACACTGAAGCTTTCTTT.

The chain is built from TRBV24-1 and TRBJ2-7, with TRBD2 identical over 7 bases. CDR3 size: 14 residues. The V gene's germline CDR1 is KGHDR and CDR2 SFDVKD. J lost 6 bases, V lost 7 bases, and 11 bases had no gene match. The CDR3 nucleotides read TGTGCCACCAGCCCCCAAGGCGGGAGTAGCGAGCAGTACTTC. Translating gives CATSPQGGSSEQYF.

Here the CDR3 DNA reads TGTGCCAGCAGTGACAGGGGGCCAGGGTCCTGGGAGCAGTACGTC. It encodes CASSDRGPGSWEQYV. This chain uses TRBV6-1 with TRBJ2-7; 8 positions agree with TRBD1. V lost 3 bases to trimming and J lost 7 bases; unmatched junction nucleotides: 11. CDR1 is MNHNS, CDR2 SASEGT, per germline. CDR3 size: 15 residues.